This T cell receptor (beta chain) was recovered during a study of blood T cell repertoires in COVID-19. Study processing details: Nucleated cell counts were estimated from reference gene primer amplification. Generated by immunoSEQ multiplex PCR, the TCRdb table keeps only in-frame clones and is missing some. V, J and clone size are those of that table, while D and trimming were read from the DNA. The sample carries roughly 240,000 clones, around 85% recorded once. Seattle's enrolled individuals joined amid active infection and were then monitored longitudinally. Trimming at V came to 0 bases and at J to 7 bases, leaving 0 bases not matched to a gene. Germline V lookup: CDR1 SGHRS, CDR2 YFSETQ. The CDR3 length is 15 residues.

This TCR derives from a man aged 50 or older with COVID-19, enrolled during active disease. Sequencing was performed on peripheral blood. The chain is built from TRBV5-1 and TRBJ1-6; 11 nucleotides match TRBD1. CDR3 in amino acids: CASSLGTGGNSPLHF. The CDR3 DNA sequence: TGCGCCAGCAGCTTGGGGACAGGGGGCAATTCACCCCTCCACTTT.